This entry features one T cell receptor (beta chain) sequence. What it binds is not known. The V gene lost 0 bases and the J gene lost 2 bases, with 7 bases spanning the gap. The CDR3 consists of 14 residues. In germline, CDR1 is SGDLS, CDR2 YYNGEE. This record belongs to a study of CD4 T cells in relation to SARS-CoV-2 and coronaviruses. Unexposed donor CD4+ T cells date from about 2010-2019, before the COVID-19 pandemic. CD4+ T cells were isolated from the cells after 10 days of culture. Profiled with immunoSEQ multiplex PCR; TCRdb holds only in-frame clones, not every one. The sample lists approximately 25,000 clones; around 78% were seen once.

The chain combines TRBV9 with TRBJ2-3, with D perhaps TRBD2 (6 bases). This receptor was obtained from a human donor in good health. The sample consisted of CD4+ T cells from PBMCs, cultured in vitro. The CDR3 here is CASSVGGLTDTQYF. As DNA, the CDR3 is TGTGCCAGCAGCGTAGGGGGACTCACAGATACGCAGTATTTT.